This note documents a single T cell receptor (beta chain) sequence. This clonotype was counted between two and nine times. Its antigen specificity is not known. Per-base qualities were not stored, and no clone one base away is much larger. This sample was included in a study of T cells in Graves' hyperthyroidism and ophthalmopathy (dated by TCRdb to about 2019). Regarding the study in general: Peripheral blood was sampled at the time of initial diagnosis, prior to any treatment. Whether ophthalmopathy could be predicted prospectively was tested in an independent validation cohort made up of 18 hyperthyroidism patients plus 17 patients who later progressed to ophthalmopathy. Once sampling was done, hyperthyroidism patients were given methimazole at a starting dose of 30 mg daily, whereas ophthalmopathy patients were given high-dose intravenous methylprednisolone. In addition, the study compared T-cell repertoires in thyroid tissue and in blood from roughly six Graves' hyperthyroidism patients. The paper describes TCR Vbeta CDR3 sequencing of roughly 130 peripheral blood samples, made up of about 41 ophthalmopathy patients, 70 to 80 hyperthyroidism patients and 17 progressor patients. The approximately 90 discovery patients were divided at random into training and test sets in a 7:3 ratio. TCR V-J signatures able to tell the groups apart were searched for in a discovery cohort of more than 90 patients, of whom 43 had Graves' ophthalmopathy and some 60 had stable Graves' hyperthyroidism.

The TCR beta CDR3 regions were amplified from RNA transcripts. The first round of RT-PCR for the TCR CDR3 was performed with the HTBI primer set and the Qiagen OneStep RT-PCR kit. Libraries were constructed in a second round of multiplex PCR, after which size selection and purification were performed. The libraries were sequenced on an Illumina HiSeq2000 using paired-end 100 bp reads. Concerning the study's data processing: SOAPnuke was used to process the raw data, throwing out any read that contained adapters or uncalled bases, had a mean Phred below 15, or lacked an exact constant-primer or identifier match. COPE v1.2.5 was used to merge the high-quality paired reads, and each unique nucleotide sequence was defined as a clonotype. MiTCR v1.1 was used to align the clonotypes against IMGT TRBV, TRBD and TRBJ reference segments. Only V-J combinations with frequency above 0.0001, covering 99.2% of repertoires, were analysed. A TCS score was defined as the ratio between F50 (clonal expansion) and ExV (chaos), using BLOSUM62-based TCRdist between CDR3 peptides within each V-J. Welch's t-statistics and random forest reduced fewer than 600 V-J features to around 14, which were used in a naive Bayes classifier (R e1071). TCRdb itself trimmed the public reads at Q25 with fastp, ran MiXCR and retained productive beta chains. Each CDR3 protein gets just one entry, which takes the most common genes and DNA from the rows behind it. TCRdb assigned the V and J calls; the authors' analysis was not used. Here the sample has more than 300,000 distinct CDR3 sequences; 18% occur a single time. About 38% of the sample belongs to the ten largest clones.

General findings and caveats noted by the study authors: Most expanded thyroid clonotypes (frequency above 0.001) were also detected in blood, a finding suggesting that blood repertoires may reflect thyroid immune responses. Ophthalmopathy was separated from stable hyperthyroidism by a 13 V-J signature model, with just over 85% sensitivity and about 84% specificity obtained in cross-validation and 80%/75% obtained in testing. In validation, progression to ophthalmopathy was predicted by the model with around 71% sensitivity and 72% to 85% specificity, a median of 6.5 months before onset. Sample size was not statistically predetermined, and investigators were not blinded to group allocation.

CDR1 and CDR2, per the germline V gene (reference sequence), are DFQATT and SNEGSKA. The trim is 5 bases for V and 6 bases for J, with a gap of 13 bases between the germline ends. The CDR3 holds 13 amino acids from the cysteine to the phenylalanine. Only the CDR3 part of the read is kept: 39 bases, read in frame from the first base. In the ophthalmopathy patients, disease was moderately to severely active, with a Clinical Activity Score of 3 or more, a NOSPECS grade of 4 or more, and a duration of less than 3 months. Exclusion was applied to patients with uncontrolled infections, other autoimmune diseases, pregnancy or lactation. Diagnoses relied on clinical symptoms, serum thyroxine and TRAb, thyroid ultrasound and orbital computed tomography. PBMCs were isolated from about 9 ml of fresh peripheral blood by Ficoll-Paque density gradient centrifugation. Total RNA was extracted with Trizol reagent, and quality was checked on an Agilent 2100 Bioanalyzer.

This TCR was recovered from a man between 18 and 35 years old with Graves' ophthalmopathy. The material sequenced was blood. The chain joins TRBV20-1 to TRBJ1-4, with the D gene not confidently named. The DNA reads TGCAGTGCTGCAGACACATTGGATGAAAAACTGTTTTTT. The resulting protein is CSAADTLDEKLFF.